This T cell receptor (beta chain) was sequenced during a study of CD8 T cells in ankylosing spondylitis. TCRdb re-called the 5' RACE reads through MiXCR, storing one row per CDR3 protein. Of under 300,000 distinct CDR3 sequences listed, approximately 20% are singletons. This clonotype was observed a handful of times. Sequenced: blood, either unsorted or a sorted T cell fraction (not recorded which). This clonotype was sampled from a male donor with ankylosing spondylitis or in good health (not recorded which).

The DNA of the CDR3 is TGCGCCAGCAGCCAAGTGGGAGAGGATGGCTACACCTTC. It is translated as CASSQVGEDGYTF. The V call is TRBV4-1, the J call TRBJ1-2, with no clear D. The CDR3 extends over 13 amino acids. The germline V gene encodes CDR1 MGHRA and CDR2 YSYEKL. Trimming took off 1 base at V and 6 bases at J, with 9 bases between the two ends.